This TCR beta chain was recorded in a study of cytomegalovirus exposure and HLA in healthy donors. Profiled with immunoSEQ multiplex PCR; TCRdb holds only in-frame clones, not every one. The sample records roughly 50,000 clones, roughly 90% being singletons. The CDR3 has 14 amino acids. V gave up 4 bases and J gave up 1 base, with 11 bases separating them. Germline CDR1 and CDR2: SGHDT and YYEEEE. This TCR was recovered from a man aged 18 to 30 in good health and CMV-seronegative. The sequenced sample consisted of PBMCs. This chain links TRBV5-6 with TRBJ2-5, with a weak D call TRBD2 (5 bases). Written as DNA, the CDR3 is TGTGCCAGCAGCCCTGGAGGCGGCCAAGAGACCCAGTACTTC. Encoded protein: CASSPGGGQETQYF.